Each of the 26 T cell receptor beta chains below was sequenced from the same sample in a study of blood T cell repertoires in COVID-19. Here immunoSEQ multiplex PCR was the method, and the copy in TCRdb shows in-frame clones only, minus some. The sample includes approximately 150,000 clones, around 72% of them seen just once. The sequenced sample was peripheral blood. The receptors originated from a woman between 55 and 75 years old with acute or convalescent COVID-19.

The gene calls are TRBV7-9 and TRBJ2-1; D remains ambiguous. CDR1 is SEHNR, CDR2 FQNEAQ, per germline (reference sequence). The CDR3 totals 13 residues. Trimming cost V 6 bases and J 9 bases, with 15 bases left between them. The CDR3 sequence: CASSQSGSAEQFF. CDR3 nucleotides: TGTGCCAGCAGTCAGTCCGGGTCCGCTGAGCAGTTCTTC.

The V gene is TRBV19, the J gene TRBJ2-5; 9 bases agree with TRBD1. The CDR3 has 16 amino acids. V gave up 5 bases and J gave up 1 base; unmatched junction bases: 8. The germline V gene encodes CDR1 LNHDA and CDR2 SQIVND (reference sequence). CDR3 amino acids: CASSLNGQGPQETQYF. The CDR3 DNA sequence: TGTGCCAGTAGTCTCAACGGACAGGGGCCCCAAGAGACCCAGTACTTC.

The V gene is TRBV27, the J gene TRBJ2-2; 8 bases map to TRBD2. CDR1 and CDR2 from the germline V gene are MNHEY and SMNVEV (reference sequence). The CDR3 contains 17 residues. With 1 base clipped from V and 2 bases from J, the junction kept 6 bases outside the gene matches. DNA for the CDR3: TGTGCCAGCAGTTTATTCGGGCTAGCGGGTAACACCGGGGAGCTGTTTTTT. It translates to CASSLFGLAGNTGELFF.

CDR3 in amino acids: CASSPPAGDIQYF. Here the CDR3 DNA reads TGTGCCAGCAGCCCCCCAGCGGGAGACATTCAGTACTTC. This chain links TRBV2 with TRBJ2-4; 8 bases align to TRBD2. The germline gives CDR1 SNHLY, CDR2 FYNNEI. The length of the CDR3 is 13 residues. With V trimmed by 6 bases and J by 8 bases, 6 bases remained unmatched.

V and J are TRBV5-1 and TRBJ1-6, with 8 bases matching TRBD1. This CDR3 has 16 amino acids. Trimming removed 2 bases from V and 7 bases from J; junction bases left unmatched: 8. Germline V CDR1 and CDR2: SGHRS, YFSETQ. CDR3 residues: CASSLTADRANSPLHF. The CDR3 coding sequence is TGCGCCAGCAGCTTAACTGCGGACAGGGCGAATTCACCCCTCCACTTT. The full variable domain, completed using reference TRBV5-1 and TRBJ1-6, is KAGVTQTPRYLIKTRGQQVTLSCSPISGHRSVSWYQQTPGQGLQFLFEYFSETQRNKGNFPGRFSGRQFSNSRSEMNVSTLELGDSALYLCASSLTADRANSPLHFGNGTRLTVT.

In its sample, this clone was seen a few times. V gene TRBV18 combines with J gene TRBJ2-7, with D uncertain. V was clipped by 2 bases and J by 0 bases, with 5 bases between them. CDR1 is KGHSH and CDR2 is LQKENI in the germline V gene. The CDR3 runs 13 residues. For the CDR3, the DNA is TGTGCCAGCTCACCAGTAATCTCCTACGAGCAGTACTTC. Translating it yields CASSPVISYEQYF. The whole variable domain, remainder taken from reference TRBV18 and TRBJ2-7, is NAGVMQNPRHLVRRRGQEARLRCSPMKGHSHVYWYRQLPEEGLKFMVYLQKENIIDESGMPKERFSAEFPKEGPSILRIQQVVRGDSAAYFCASSPVISYEQYFGPGTRLTVT.

This chain uses TRBV27 with TRBJ2-2, with 8 bases matching TRBD1. V trimming: 9 bases; J trimming: 1 base; junction bases outside the gene matches: 4. This CDR3 is 14 amino acids long. Germline CDR1 reads MNHEY; CDR2 reads SMNVEV (reference sequence). CDR3 region: CARKGQENTGELFF. The CDR3 coding sequence is TGTGCCAGGAAGGGACAGGAGAACACCGGGGAGCTGTTTTTT.

This rearrangement joins TRBV9 to TRBJ2-2; D is possibly TRBD1 (5 bases). The CDR3 extends over 16 amino acids. V was cut by 0 bases and J by 3 bases, with 12 bases left in between. CDR1 SGDLS and CDR2 YYNGEE come from the germline V gene. CDR3 nucleotide sequence: TGTGCCAGCAGCGTAGTAGACAGCATTCACACCGGGGAGCTGTTTTTT. This encodes CASSVVDSIHTGELFF.

The V and J genes are TRBV18 and TRBJ2-5; D is uncertain. The V and J ends lost 5 bases and 2 bases respectively, with 12 bases between them. The germline gives CDR1 KGHSH, CDR2 LQKENI. The CDR3 loop spans 14 amino acids. DNA for the CDR3: TGTGCCAGCTCAAAAACGGTCAGGCAAGAGACCCAGTACTTC. Residues: CASSKTVRQETQYF. Variable domain in full (rest from reference TRBV18 and TRBJ2-5): NAGVMQNPRHLVRRRGQEARLRCSPMKGHSHVYWYRQLPEEGLKFMVYLQKENIIDESGMPKERFSAEFPKEGPSILRIQQVVRGDSAAYFCASSKTVRQETQYFGPGTRLLVL.

V and J are TRBV4-2 and TRBJ2-5; 7 nucleotides line up with TRBD2. V shed 0 bases and J 3 bases; nucleotides not matched to a gene: 4. Germline values: CDR1 LGHNA, CDR2 YNFKEQ. The CDR3 is 15 residues long. CDR3 residues: CASSQDRSGKETQYF. The CDR3 DNA reads as TGTGCCAGCAGCCAAGATCGGAGCGGGAAAGAGACCCAGTACTTC.

The J gene is TRBJ1-4, the V gene TRBV20-1, with D perhaps matching TRBD1 (5 bases). Per germline, CDR1 DFQATT and CDR2 SNEGSKA (reference sequence). The ends were cut back, 3 bases at V and 7 bases at J, with 9 bases in the middle. This CDR3 is built from 12 residues. The CDR3 DNA follows: TGCAGTGCTAGTTGGGGCATTGAAAAACTGTTTTTT. The encoded protein is CSASWGIEKLFF.

This chain uses TRBV6-1 with TRBJ2-3; D call uncertain. Looked up from germline, CDR1 is MNHNS and CDR2 is SASEGT. Between the trimmed V and J ends, which lost 6 bases and 5 bases, there was a span of 12 bases. This CDR3 has 13 amino acids. The CDR3 loop reads CASSQRMKDTQYF. The CDR3 DNA reads TGTGCCAGCAGCCAGAGGATGAAAGATACGCAGTATTTT.

This chain joins TRBV29-1 and TRBJ2-3; D gene uncertain. Germline V gene lookup returns CDR1 SQVTM and CDR2 ANQGSEA. The CDR3 totals 13 residues. The ends were cut back, 2 bases at V and 2 bases at J, with 8 bases in the middle. The CDR3 sequence: CSVEPRVTDTQYF. The CDR3 coding sequence is TGCAGCGTTGAACCCCGAGTCACAGATACGCAGTATTTT.

This chain uses TRBV2 with TRBJ1-5, with a weak D call TRBD1 (6 bases). This CDR3 is built from 10 residues. V shed 8 bases and J shed 7 bases, with 6 bases lying between them. Germline V CDR1 and CDR2: SNHLY, FYNNEI. CDR3: CASGGQPQHF. CDR3 in DNA: TGTGCCAGCGGGGGCCAGCCCCAGCATTTT.

The genes are TRBV28 and TRBJ2-3, with D maybe TRBD1 (6 bases). This CDR3 region has 15 residues. Germline V lookup: CDR1 MDHEN, CDR2 SYDVKM. The ends were cut back, 3 bases at V and 3 bases at J, with 13 bases in the middle. The CDR3 protein is CASSLMNRVTDTQYF. CDR3 in DNA: TGTGCCAGCAGTTTGATGAACAGGGTGACAGATACGCAGTATTTT.

The V call is TRBV28, the J call TRBJ2-3, with 10 bases lining up with TRBD2. The CDR3 covers 22 residues. V lost 5 bases to trimming and J lost 0 bases; unmatched junction nucleotides: 23. The germline V gene encodes CDR1 MDHEN and CDR2 SYDVKM. In DNA, the CDR3 is TGTGCCAGCAGTACCCCGATGAGGAGCCGGGCTAGCGGGAGCTCTAGCACAGATACGCAGTATTTT. Protein product: CASSTPMRSRASGSSSTDTQYF.

This clone has a handful of counts. The V and J genes are TRBV15 and TRBJ1-5; the D gene is possibly TRBD1 (5 bases). Trimming stripped 1 base from V and 4 bases from J, with 8 bases between. The germline V gene has CDR1 LNHNV and CDR2 YYDKDF (reference sequence). This CDR3 has 14 amino acids. The CDR3 reads CATSRADKNQPQHF. In DNA, the CDR3 is TGTGCCACCAGCAGAGCGGACAAAAATCAGCCCCAGCATTTT.

This clone was recorded a few times. The rearrangement joins TRBV6-5 to TRBJ2-2; 7 bases agree with TRBD1. V shed 1 base, J shed 7 bases, and the junction held 9 bases outside the gene matches. This CDR3 spans 16 amino acids. The V gene's germline CDR1 is MNHEY and CDR2 SVGAGI. The CDR3 region is CASSYFGTGADGELFF. CDR3 nucleotide sequence: TGTGCCAGCAGTTACTTCGGCACAGGGGCTGACGGGGAGCTGTTTTTT.

The chain uses TRBV28 and TRBJ1-5, with TRBD1 matching over 7 bases. V gave up 5 bases and J gave up 3 bases; unmatched junction bases: 4. Germline loops: CDR1 MDHEN, CDR2 SYDVKM. The CDR3 covers 14 residues. CDR3 DNA sequence: TGTGCCAGCAGTGACAGGGTTTACAATCAGCCCCAGCATTTT. This sequence encodes CASSDRVYNQPQHF.

This clone showed up just once. This chain connects TRBV6-5 to TRBJ2-2; TRBD2 matches 7 bases. Germline trimming cut 4 bases from V and 2 bases from J; bases unmatched to any gene: 4. Germline V gives CDR1 MNHEY, CDR2 SVGAGI. The CDR3 totals 15 residues. This CDR3 is CASSSPGGNTGELFF. The CDR3 region has the DNA TGTGCCAGCAGTTCACCGGGAGGAAACACCGGGGAGCTGTTTTTT.

The chain has TRBV9 and TRBJ2-1, with TRBD2 matching 9 bases. The trim removed 0 bases at V and 4 bases at J, leaving 5 bases unmatched. In germline, CDR1 is SGDLS, CDR2 YYNGEE. The CDR3 consists of 16 residues. Written as DNA, the CDR3 is TGTGCCAGCAGCGTAGGGCTAGCGGGAAATTACAATGAGCAGTTCTTC. It codes for CASSVGLAGNYNEQFF.

The chain links TRBV6-6 to TRBJ2-3, with 7 bases that match TRBD1. From germline, CDR1 is MNHNY and CDR2 SVGAGI (reference sequence). The CDR3 loop spans 14 amino acids. Losses at the gene ends were 6 bases for V and 8 bases for J; bases not matched to a gene: 11. CDR3: CASREGHRGGTQYF. CDR3 in DNA: TGTGCCAGCAGAGAGGGCCACAGGGGTGGTACGCAGTATTTT.

The chain couples TRBV19 to TRBJ2-1; weak D call: TRBD1 (6 bases). V was pared by 10 bases and J by 4 bases, with 29 bases between. There are 18 residues in the CDR3. Germline V CDR1 and CDR2: LNHDA, SQIVND (reference sequence). The CDR3 bases are TGTGCCACCCTACCCCCAGGGGTCAGGGGCCAATATTACAATGAGCAGTTCTTC. This translates into CATLPPGVRGQYYNEQFF.

The CDR3 here is CASRGGLAGVLGEQFF. In DNA form, the CDR3 reads TGTGCCAGCAGGGGGGGACTAGCGGGAGTGTTGGGTGAGCAGTTCTTC. The J gene is TRBJ2-1, the V gene TRBV2, with TRBD2 identical over 14 bases. Trimming took 6 bases from V and 9 from J; bases not matched to a gene: 10. The CDR3 has 16 residues. Germline V gene lookup returns CDR1 SNHLY and CDR2 FYNNEI. Filled out from reference TRBV2 and TRBJ2-1, the complete variable domain reads EPEVTQTPSHQVTQMGQEVILRCVPISNHLYFYWYRQILGQKVEFLVSFYNNEISEKSEIFDDQFSVERPDGSNFTLKIRSTKLEDSAMYFCASRGGLAGVLGEQFFGPGTRLTVL.

The chain's CDR3 is CASSSPRGGVEGTEAFF. The CDR3 DNA reads as TGTGCCAGCAGTTCTCCCAGGGGAGGGGTTGAGGGCACTGAAGCTTTCTTT. The gene calls are TRBV28 and TRBJ1-1; D might be TRBD1 (6 bases). Germline CDR1 reads MDHEN; CDR2 reads SYDVKM. Trimming shortened V by 4 bases and J by 4 bases, and 22 bases separated the two germline ends. The CDR3 runs 17 residues.

The chain recombines TRBV2 with TRBJ2-7; perhaps TRBD2 as D (6 bases). Germline V lookup: CDR1 SNHLY, CDR2 FYNNEI. V lost 7 bases and J 4 bases, leaving 20 bases between the germline ends. The CDR3 length is 15 residues. The DNA of the CDR3 is TGTGCCAGCACCCCGATTAGCGGAGGCAGGTACGAGCAGTACTTC. The encoded protein is CASTPISGGRYEQYF.